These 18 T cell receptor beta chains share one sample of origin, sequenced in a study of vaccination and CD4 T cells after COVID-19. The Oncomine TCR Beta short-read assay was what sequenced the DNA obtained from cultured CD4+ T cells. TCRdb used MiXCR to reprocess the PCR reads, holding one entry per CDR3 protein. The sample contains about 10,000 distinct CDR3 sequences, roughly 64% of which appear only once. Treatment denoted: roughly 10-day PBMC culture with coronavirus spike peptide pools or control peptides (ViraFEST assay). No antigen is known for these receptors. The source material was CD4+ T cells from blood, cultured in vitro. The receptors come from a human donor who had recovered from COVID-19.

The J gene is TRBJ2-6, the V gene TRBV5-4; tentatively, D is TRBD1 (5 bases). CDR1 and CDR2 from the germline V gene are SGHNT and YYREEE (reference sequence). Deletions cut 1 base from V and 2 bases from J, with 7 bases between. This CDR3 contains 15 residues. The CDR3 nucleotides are TGTGCCAGCAGCTTGCCAGGGACTGGGGCCAACGTCCTGACTTTC. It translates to CASSLPGTGANVLTF. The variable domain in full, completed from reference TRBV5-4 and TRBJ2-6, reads ETGVTQSPTHLIKTRGQQVTLRCSSQSGHNTVSWYQQALGQGPQFIFQYYREEENGRGNFPPRFSGLQFPNYSSELNVNALELDDSALYLCASSLPGTGANVLTFGAGSRLTVL.

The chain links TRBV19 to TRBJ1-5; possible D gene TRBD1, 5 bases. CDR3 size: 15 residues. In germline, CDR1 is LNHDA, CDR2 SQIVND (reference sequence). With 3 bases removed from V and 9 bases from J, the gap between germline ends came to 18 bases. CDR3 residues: CASSISRQGGWPQHF. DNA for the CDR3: TGTGCCAGTAGTATTTCCCGGCAGGGAGGATGGCCCCAGCATTTT.

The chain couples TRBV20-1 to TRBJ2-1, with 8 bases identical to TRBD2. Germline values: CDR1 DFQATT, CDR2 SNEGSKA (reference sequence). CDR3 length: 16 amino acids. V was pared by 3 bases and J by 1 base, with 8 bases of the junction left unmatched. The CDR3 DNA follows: TGCAGTGCTAGTATCCGGGGGGGCCGGTCCTACAATGAGCAGTTCTTC. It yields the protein CSASIRGGRSYNEQFF.

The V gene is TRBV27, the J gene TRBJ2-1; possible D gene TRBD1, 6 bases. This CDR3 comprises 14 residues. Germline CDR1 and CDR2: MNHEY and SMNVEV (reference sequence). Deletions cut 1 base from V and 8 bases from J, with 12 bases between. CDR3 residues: CASSLYQGNHEQFF. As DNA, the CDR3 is TGTGCCAGCAGTTTATATCAGGGGAACCATGAGCAGTTCTTC.

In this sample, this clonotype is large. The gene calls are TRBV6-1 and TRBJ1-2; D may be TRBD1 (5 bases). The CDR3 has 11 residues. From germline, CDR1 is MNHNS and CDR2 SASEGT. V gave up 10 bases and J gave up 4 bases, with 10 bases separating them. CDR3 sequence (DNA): TGTGCCACCTCAAGGGGCTATGGCTACACCTTC. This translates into CATSRGYGYTF.

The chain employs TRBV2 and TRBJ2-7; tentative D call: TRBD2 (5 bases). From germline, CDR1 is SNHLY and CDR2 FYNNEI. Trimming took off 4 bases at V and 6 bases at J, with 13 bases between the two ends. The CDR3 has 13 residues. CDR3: CASSVEADGEQYF. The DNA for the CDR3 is TGTGCCAGCAGTGTAGAAGCGGACGGCGAGCAGTACTTC.

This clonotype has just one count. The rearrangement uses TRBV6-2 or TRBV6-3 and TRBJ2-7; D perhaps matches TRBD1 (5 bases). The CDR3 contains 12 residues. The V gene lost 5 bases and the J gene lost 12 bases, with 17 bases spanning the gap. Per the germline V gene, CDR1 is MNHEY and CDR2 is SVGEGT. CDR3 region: CASSARQGVMYF. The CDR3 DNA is TGTGCCAGCAGTGCCCGCCAGGGTGTTATGTACTTC.

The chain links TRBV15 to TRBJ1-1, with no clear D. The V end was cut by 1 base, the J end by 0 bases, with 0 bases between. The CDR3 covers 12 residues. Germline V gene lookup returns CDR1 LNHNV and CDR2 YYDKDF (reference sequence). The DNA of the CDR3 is TGTGCCACCAGCAGAGTGAACACTGAAGCTTTCTTT. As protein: CATSRVNTEAFF.

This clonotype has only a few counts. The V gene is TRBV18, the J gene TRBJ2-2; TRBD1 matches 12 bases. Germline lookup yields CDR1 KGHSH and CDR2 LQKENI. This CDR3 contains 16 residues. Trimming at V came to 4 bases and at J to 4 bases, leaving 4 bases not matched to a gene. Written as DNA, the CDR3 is TGTGCCAGCTCACGCCCGGGACAGGGGGCCACCGGGGAGCTGTTTTTT. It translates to CASSRPGQGATGELFF.

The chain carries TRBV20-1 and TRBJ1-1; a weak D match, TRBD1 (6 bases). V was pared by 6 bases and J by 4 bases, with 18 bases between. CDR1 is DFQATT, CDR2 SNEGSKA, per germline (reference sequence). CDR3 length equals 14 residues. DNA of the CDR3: TGCAGTGCCCTCGGACAGACCTTACCCACTGAAGCTTTCTTT. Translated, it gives CSALGQTLPTEAFF.

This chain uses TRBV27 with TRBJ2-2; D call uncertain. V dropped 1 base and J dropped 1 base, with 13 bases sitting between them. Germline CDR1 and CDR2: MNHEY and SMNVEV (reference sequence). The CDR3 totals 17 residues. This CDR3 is CASSLLFGQVNTGELFF. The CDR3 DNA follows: TGTGCCAGCAGTTTATTGTTTGGGCAGGTGAACACCGGGGAGCTGTTTTTT.

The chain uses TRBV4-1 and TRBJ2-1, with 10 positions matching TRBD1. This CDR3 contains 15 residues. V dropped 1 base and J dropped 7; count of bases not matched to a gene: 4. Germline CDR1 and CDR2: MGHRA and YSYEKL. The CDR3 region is CASSQGQGAWNEQFF. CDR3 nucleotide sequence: TGCGCCAGCAGCCAAGGACAGGGGGCGTGGAATGAGCAGTTCTTC.

The CDR3 DNA is TGTGCCAGCAGCTTTATGCGGGGTAAATACAATGAGCAGTTCTTC. This encodes CASSFMRGKYNEQFF. The gene calls are TRBV7-9 and TRBJ2-1; weak D call: TRBD2 (6 bases). The CDR3 covers 15 residues. V lost 3 bases, J lost 4 bases, and 13 bases lay in between. Germline V gene data show CDR1 as SEHNR and CDR2 as FQNEAQ (reference sequence).

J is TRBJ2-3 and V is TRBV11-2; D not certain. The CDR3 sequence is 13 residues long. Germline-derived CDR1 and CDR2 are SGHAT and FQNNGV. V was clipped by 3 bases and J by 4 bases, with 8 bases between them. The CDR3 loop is CASSFATADTQYF. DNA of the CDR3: TGTGCCAGCAGCTTCGCTACGGCAGATACGCAGTATTTT.

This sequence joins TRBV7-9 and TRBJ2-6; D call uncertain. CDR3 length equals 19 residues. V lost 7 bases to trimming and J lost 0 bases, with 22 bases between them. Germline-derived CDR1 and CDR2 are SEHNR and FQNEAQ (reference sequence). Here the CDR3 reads CASTTDFGRGSSGANVLTF. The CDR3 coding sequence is TGTGCCAGCACCACCGACTTTGGTCGCGGAAGCTCTGGGGCCAACGTCCTGACTTTC.

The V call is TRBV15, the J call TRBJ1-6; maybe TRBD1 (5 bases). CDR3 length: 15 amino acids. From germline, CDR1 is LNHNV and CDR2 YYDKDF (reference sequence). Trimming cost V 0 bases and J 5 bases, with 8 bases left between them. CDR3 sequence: CATSRDKGDNSPLHF. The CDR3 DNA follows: TGTGCCACCAGCAGAGATAAAGGGGATAATTCACCCCTCCACTTT.

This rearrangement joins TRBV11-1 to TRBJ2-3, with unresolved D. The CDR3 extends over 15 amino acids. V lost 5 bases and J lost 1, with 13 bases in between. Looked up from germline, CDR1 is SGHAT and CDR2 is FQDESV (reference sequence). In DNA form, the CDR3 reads TGTGCCAGCAGCGTACCATCTCTCGGCACAGATACGCAGTATTTT. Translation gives CASSVPSLGTDTQYF.

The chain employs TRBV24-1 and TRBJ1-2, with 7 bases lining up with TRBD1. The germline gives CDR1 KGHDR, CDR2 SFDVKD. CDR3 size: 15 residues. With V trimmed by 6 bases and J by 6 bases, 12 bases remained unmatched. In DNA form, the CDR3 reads TGTGCCACCAGTTCGGGGAACAGGGGAGGAGATGGCTACACCTTC. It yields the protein CATSSGNRGGDGYTF.